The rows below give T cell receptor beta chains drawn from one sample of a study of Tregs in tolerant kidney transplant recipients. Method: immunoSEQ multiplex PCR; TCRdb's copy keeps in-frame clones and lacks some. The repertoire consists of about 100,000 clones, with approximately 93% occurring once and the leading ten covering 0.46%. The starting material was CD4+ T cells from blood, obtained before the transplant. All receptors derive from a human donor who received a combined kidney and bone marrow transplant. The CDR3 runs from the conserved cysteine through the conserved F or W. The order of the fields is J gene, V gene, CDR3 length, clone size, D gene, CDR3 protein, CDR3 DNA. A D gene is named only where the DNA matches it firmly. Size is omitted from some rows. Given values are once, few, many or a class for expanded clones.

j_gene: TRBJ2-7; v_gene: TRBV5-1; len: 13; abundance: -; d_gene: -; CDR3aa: CASSLETAYEQYF; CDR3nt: TGCGCCAGCAGCTTGGAAACAGCCTACGAGCAGTACTTC
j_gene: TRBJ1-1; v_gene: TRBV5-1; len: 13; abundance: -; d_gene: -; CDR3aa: CASSLGTYTEAFF; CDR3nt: TGCGCCAGCAGCTTGGGGACATACACTGAAGCTTTCTTT
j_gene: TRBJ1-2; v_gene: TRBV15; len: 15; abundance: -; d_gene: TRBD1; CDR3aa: CATSRDLGQYYGYTF; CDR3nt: TGTGCCACCAGCAGAGACTTGGGACAGTACTATGGCTACACCTTC
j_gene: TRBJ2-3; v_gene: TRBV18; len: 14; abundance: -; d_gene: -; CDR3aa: CASSPARATDTQYF; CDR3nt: TGTGCCAGCTCCCCCGCCCGAGCCACAGATACGCAGTATTTT
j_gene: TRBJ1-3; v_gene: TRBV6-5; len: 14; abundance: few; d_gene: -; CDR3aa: CASTKQGAGNTIYF; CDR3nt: TGTGCCAGCACCAAACAGGGAGCTGGAAACACCATATATTTT
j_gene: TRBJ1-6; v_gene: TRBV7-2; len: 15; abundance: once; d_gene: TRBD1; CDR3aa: CASSVRDRLNSPLHF; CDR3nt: TGTGCCAGCAGCGTCCGGGACAGGTTGAATTCACCCCTCCACTTT
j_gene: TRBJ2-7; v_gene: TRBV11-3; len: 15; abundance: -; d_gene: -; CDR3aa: CASSLAGGSTYEQYF; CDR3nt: TGTGCCAGCAGCTTAGCGGGCGGGTCCACCTACGAGCAGTACTTC
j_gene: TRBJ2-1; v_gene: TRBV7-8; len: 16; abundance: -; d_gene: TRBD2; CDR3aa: CASSFVEGGSSNEQFF; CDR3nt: TGTGCCAGCAGCTTTGTGGAGGGCGGGAGTTCGAATGAGCAGTTCTTC
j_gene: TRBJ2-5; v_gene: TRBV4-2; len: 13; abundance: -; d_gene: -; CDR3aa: CASSQDREETQYF; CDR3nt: TGTGCCAGCAGCCAAGATAGGGAGGAGACCCAGTACTTC
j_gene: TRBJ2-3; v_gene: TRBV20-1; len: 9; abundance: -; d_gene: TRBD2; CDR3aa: CSPGGTQYF; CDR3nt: TGCAGCCCCGGGGGGACGCAGTATTTT
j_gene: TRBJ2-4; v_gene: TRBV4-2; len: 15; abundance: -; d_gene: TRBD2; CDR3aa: CASSQVASGENIQYF; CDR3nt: TGTGCCAGCAGCCAAGTGGCTAGCGGGGAAAACATTCAGTACTTC
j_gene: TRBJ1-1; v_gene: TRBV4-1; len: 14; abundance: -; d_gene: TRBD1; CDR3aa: CASSQGDRVAEAFF; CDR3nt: TGCGCCAGCAGCCAAGGGGACAGGGTAGCTGAAGCTTTCTTT
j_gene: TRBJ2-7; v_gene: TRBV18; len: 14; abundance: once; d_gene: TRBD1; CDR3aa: CASSRDRVRNEQYF; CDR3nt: TGTGCCAGCTCACGCGACAGGGTAAGGAACGAGCAGTACTTC